This T cell receptor (beta chain) is from a study of blood T cell repertoires in COVID-19. Study information: Donors in the United States, Italy and Spain gave samples during acute or convalescent COVID-19. T cells, B-cell-depleted T cells, or PBMCs provided the cDNA or gDNA that served as material.

In this sample, this clone turned up once. Per the original methods: Reference gene primers were amplified, and this amplification served to estimate nucleated cell counts. Repertoires were generated with immunoSEQ multiplex PCR, while TCRdb's copy carries only in-frame clones and drops some. The V and J calls and clone size were taken over from that table, and D and trimming were inferred from the DNA. The top ten clones hold 6% to 7% of a sample with some 170,000 clones, over 80% of them seen once. In Seattle, patients joined the study during active infection and were tracked longitudinally. The CDR3 consists of 13 residues. After removal of 6 bases from V and 7 bases from J, the junction contained 6 bases not matched to a gene. CDR1 LNHDA and CDR2 SQIVND come from the germline V gene (reference sequence).

The receptor was isolated from a woman aged 40-49 years with COVID-19, enrolled during active disease. This chain joins TRBV19 and TRBJ1-2; TRBD1 agrees at 9 bases. Sequenced input: peripheral blood. CDR3 region: CASSYGTGSGYTF. CDR3 nucleotide sequence: TGTGCCAGTAGCTACGGGACAGGGTCTGGCTACACCTTC.